A selection of T cell receptor beta chains follows, all from one sample in a study of beta chain features in type 1 diabetes. Data came from immunoSEQ multiplex PCR; TCRdb stores just in-frame clones and leaves some out. In the table there are tens of thousands of clones, around 32% of which are singletons. The material sequenced was stem cell memory CD4+ T cells from blood. Source of these receptors: a woman aged 18-35 years in good health. The CDR3 runs from the conserved cysteine through the conserved F or W. Fields, in order: V gene, D gene, J gene, clone size, CDR3 DNA, CDR3 protein. D genes are given only for firm matches. Some rows have no size entry. The others give once, few or many, or a class for an expanded clone.

TRBV7-2	TRBD1	TRBJ2-5	few	TGTGCCAGCAGCTCCCGACAGGGAAGAGAGACCCAGTACTTC	CASSSRQGRETQYF
TRBV7-8	NA	TRBJ2-4	NA	TGTGCCAGCAGCTCGCTCTTGGGGCAGGGAACCAAAAACATTCAGTACTTC	CASSSLLGQGTKNIQYF
TRBV28	NA	TRBJ2-7	NA	TGTGCCAGCAAGGCGGGATCCAGCGAGCAGTACTTC	CASKAGSSEQYF
TRBV4-2	NA	TRBJ2-3	NA	TGTGCCAGCAGCCCAGGGACGGGGGACGGCACAGATACGCAGTATTTT	CASSPGTGDGTDTQYF
TRBV6-6	TRBD1	TRBJ2-3	NA	TGTGCCAGCAGTACAGGGGGGCAAGGGGAGTATTTT	CASSTGGQGEYF
TRBV28	NA	TRBJ1-1	NA	TGTGCCAGCAGTTTGGGTGGCTTCGGGATTGAAGCTTTCTTT	CASSLGGFGIEAFF
TRBV5-1	TRBD2	TRBJ2-6	NA	TGCGCCAGCAGCTTGACTAGCGGGGGGGCCCCTGGGGCCAACGTCCTGACTTTC	CASSLTSGGAPGANVLTF
TRBV6-1	TRBD1	TRBJ1-2	NA	TGTGCCAGCAGTGGTCCGGGACAGGGGGCGCCCGGCTACACCTTC	CASSGPGQGAPGYTF
TRBV5-8	NA	TRBJ2-3	NA	TGTGCCAGCAGCACCCGACAGCGCACAGATACGCAGTATTTT	CASSTRQRTDTQYF
TRBV5-1	NA	TRBJ2-2	few	TGCGCCAGCAGCTTGACGCAGGGCCGGGACACCGGGGAGCTGTTTTTT	CASSLTQGRDTGELFF
TRBV7-9	NA	TRBJ2-5	NA	TGTGCCAGCAGCAGCAGAAGACAGGAGAAAGACCAAGAGACCCAGTACTTC	CASSSRRQEKDQETQYF
TRBV5-6	TRBD1	TRBJ2-7	NA	TGTGCCAGCAGCTTGAAGACAGGGCGGCGAAGCGACGAGCAGTACTTC	CASSLKTGRRSDEQYF
TRBV6-6	NA	TRBJ2-4	few	TGTGCCAGCAGTGCCGCCGGGGGACTAGCCAAAAACATTCAGTACTTC	CASSAAGGLAKNIQYF
TRBV7-6	TRBD1	TRBJ1-2	few	TGTGCCAGCAGCCCCAGACAGGGGATTGGCTACACCTTC	CASSPRQGIGYTF
TRBV30	NA	TRBJ2-2	many	TGTGCCTGGAGCGCAGGGGCGGCCGGGGAGCTGTTTTTT	CAWSAGAAGELFF
TRBV19	TRBD2	TRBJ2-1	NA	TGTGCCAGTAGTAGGAGCGGGAGCAACAATGAGCAGTTCTTC	CASSRSGSNNEQFF
TRBV11-2	NA	TRBJ2-5	NA	TGTGCCAGCAGCGAGCTATGGGGAGGCGGGACCCAGTACTTC	CASSELWGGGTQYF
TRBV2	TRBD2	TRBJ2-1	few	TGTGCCAGTCGACGGACTAGCGGCAACAATGAGCAGTTCTTC	CASRRTSGNNEQFF
TRBV5-4	TRBD1	TRBJ2-1	NA	TGTGCCAGCAGCGTGAGGGGACAGGGGGTTCGCGGTGAGCAGTTCTTC	CASSVRGQGVRGEQFF
TRBV4-3	NA	TRBJ1-2	few	TGCGCCAGCAGCCACGGGCAGGGGAATGGCTACACCTTC	CASSHGQGNGYTF
TRBV27	TRBD1	TRBJ1-4	NA	TGTGCCAGCAGTCCACTTCGACAGGGAAAAGATGAAAAACTGTTTTTT	CASSPLRQGKDEKLFF
TRBV5-1	NA	TRBJ1-2	NA	TGCGCCAGCAGCCCCCTGGAGGGTGGGATCTATGGCTACACCTTC	CASSPLEGGIYGYTF
TRBV15	TRBD2	TRBJ2-3	few	TGTGCCACCAGCAGAGCAGCGGGAGTGGGGACAGATACGCAGTATTTT	CATSRAAGVGTDTQYF
TRBV7-2	NA	TRBJ2-7	NA	TGTGCCAGCAGCCAGGGGGGGACTAGACTCTACGAGCAGTACTTC	CASSQGGTRLYEQYF
TRBV4-1	TRBD2	TRBJ2-7	NA	TGCGCCGGCAGCCAAGATCCAGCGGGACGTGACGAGCAGTACTTC	CAGSQDPAGRDEQYF
TRBV7-3	TRBD1	TRBJ1-1	few	TGTGCCAGCAGCTCCGGACAGGGGGGAGGTGAAGCTTTCTTT	CASSSGQGGGEAFF
TRBV5-4	TRBD2	TRBJ2-1	NA	TGTGCCAGCAGCTTCGGGACTAGCGGGAGGGCCGGGATGAATGAGCAGTTCTTC	CASSFGTSGRAGMNEQFF